A single sample is the source of the 25 T cell receptor beta chains below, sequenced in a study of T cells in Graves' hyperthyroidism and ophthalmopathy. RNA transcripts served as the template for amplifying TCR beta CDR3 regions. TCR CDR3 regions were first amplified by RT-PCR with HTBI primers. TCRdb used MiXCR to reprocess the multiplex PCR reads, holding one entry per CDR3 protein. The data hold 340,000 or so distinct CDR3 sequences, with under 25% observed a single time. The sequenced sample was blood. Receptors were obtained from a woman aged 50 to 60 with Graves' hyperthyroidism.

In its sample, this clonotype was seen once. The chain combines TRBV6-1 with TRBJ1-4; D unresolved. With 6 bases removed from V and 8 bases from J, the gap between germline ends came to 16 bases. Germline V CDR1 and CDR2: MNHNS, SASEGT. The CDR3 extends over 14 amino acids. The CDR3 loop reads CASRPHETIEKLFF. CDR3 DNA sequence: TGTGCCAGCAGACCCCACGAGACAATCGAAAAACTGTTTTTT.

Many counts were recorded for this clonotype. This sequence joins TRBV28 and TRBJ2-3; D perhaps matches TRBD1 (6 bases). The CDR3 extends over 15 amino acids. The germline CDR1 and CDR2 sequences are MDHEN and SYDVKM. Trimming cost V 5 bases and J 3 bases, with 15 bases left between them. The CDR3 sequence is CASSRRTQGTDTQYF. The CDR3 DNA reads TGTGCCAGCAGTCGCCGGACACAGGGAACAGATACGCAGTATTTT.

This clonotype was picked up a small number of times. A much larger clone differs by one base, so this may be a read error. The V call is TRBV11-2, the J call TRBJ1-1, with TRBD1 as a possible D gene (6 bases). Germline V gene data show CDR1 as SGHAT and CDR2 as FQNNGV. The CDR3 totals 11 residues. The DNA for the CDR3 is TGTGCCAGCAGTTTAGGGGGAAAAGCTTTCTTT. Translated, it gives CASSLGGKAFF.

This clonotype was detected many times. This chain uses TRBV5-1 with TRBJ2-1, with 8 bases that match TRBD1. V lost 6 bases to trimming and J lost 7 bases; unmatched junction nucleotides: 6. The CDR3 totals 13 residues. Per germline, CDR1 SGHRS and CDR2 YFSETQ. In nucleotides, the CDR3 is TGCGCCAGCACCATCCGACAGGGGAATGAGCAGTTCTTC. Its translation: CASTIRQGNEQFF.

Worth noting for this clonotype: A much larger clone sits a single nucleotide away, making a read error possible. V usage is TRBV7-2 and J usage is TRBJ1-1; D is unresolved. The CDR3 is made up of 12 amino acids. The V end lost 5 bases, the J end lost 9 bases, and 13 bases lay between the germline ends. CDR1 is SGHTA, CDR2 FQGNSA, per germline. The CDR3 loop reads CASSLSRIKAFF. CDR3 nucleotide sequence: TGTGCCAGCAGCCTTTCGAGGATTAAAGCTTTCTTT.

This clonotype appeared many times. The chain uses TRBV10-3 and TRBJ2-1; 13 positions agree with TRBD2. The CDR3 sequence is 15 residues long. The V gene end was trimmed by 5 bases and the J gene end by 8 bases; junction bases not matched to a gene: 6. Germline CDR1 reads ENHRY; CDR2 reads SYGVKD. The CDR3 nucleotides are TGTGCCATCAGTCCACTAGCGGGGGGGCCAGATGAGCAGTTCTTC. Translation: CAISPLAGGPDEQFF.

This clonotype was seen repeatedly, ten times or more. V and J are TRBV5-1 and TRBJ1-6; no clear D. CDR3 length: 13 residues. The germline gives CDR1 SGHRS, CDR2 YFSETQ. V lost 0 bases and J 5 bases, leaving 3 bases between the germline ends. The CDR3 DNA reads as TGCGCCAGCAGCTTGGGGGATAATTCACCCCTCCACTTT. This gives the protein CASSLGDNSPLHF.

The chain carries TRBV20-1 and TRBJ2-1, with D possibly called TRBD1 or TRBD2 (6 bases each). Trimming took 3 bases from V and 10 from J, leaving 25 bases between them. Germline V CDR1 and CDR2: DFQATT, SNEGSKA (reference sequence). The CDR3 totals 16 residues. The CDR3 sequence is CSASSLEGGRLEEQFF. CDR3 sequence (DNA): TGCAGTGCTAGCTCCCTCGAGGGGGGCAGGTTGGAAGAGCAGTTCTTC.

This clonotype was seen repeatedly, ten times or more. This chain links TRBV29-1 with TRBJ1-1; perhaps TRBD1 as D (6 bases). Per germline, CDR1 SQVTM and CDR2 ANQGSEA. The CDR3 consists of 13 residues. Between the trimmed V and J ends, which lost 6 bases and 0 bases, there was a span of 11 bases. This CDR3 is CSVVRGLNTEAFF. CDR3 in DNA: TGCAGCGTCGTCCGGGGGCTGAACACTGAAGCTTTCTTT.

This clonotype has a single count. This chain connects TRBV19 to TRBJ1-5, with D unresolved. V was pared by 3 bases and J by 2 bases, with 14 bases between. The CDR3 sequence is 16 residues long. Germline CDR1 reads LNHDA; CDR2 reads SQIVND (reference sequence). CDR3 residues: CASSIEGLSGNQPQHF. CDR3 in DNA: TGTGCCAGTAGTATCGAAGGGCTTAGTGGCAATCAGCCCCAGCATTTT.

This chain links TRBV25-1 with TRBJ2-5; D uncertain. The germline V gene has CDR1 MGHDK and CDR2 SYGVNS. Trimming removed 3 bases from V and 5 bases from J, with 7 bases in between. The CDR3 length is 12 residues. This chain's CDR3 is CASSDARETQYF. In DNA, the CDR3 is TGTGCCAGCAGTGACGCGCGGGAGACCCAGTACTTC.

This clonotype was seen once. This could be a read error, since a much larger clone is one nucleotide away. The chain is built from TRBV9 and TRBJ1-1, with unresolved D. This CDR3 comprises 14 residues. Germline V lookup: CDR1 SGDLS, CDR2 YYNGEE. In DNA form, the CDR3 reads TGTGCCAGCAGCGTAGGACGGGCGAACACTGGAGCTTTCTTT. Translation gives CASSVGRANTGAFF.

This clonotype was detected many times. The genes are TRBV20-1 and TRBJ2-3; possibly TRBD2 for D (6 bases). The CDR3 is 14 residues long. Germline CDR1 is DFQATT and CDR2 is SNEGSKA (reference sequence). V lost 6 bases to trimming and J lost 2 bases, with 15 bases between them. DNA for the CDR3: TGCAGTGCGCTAGGGCGGGGCCCCACAGATACGCAGTATTTT. Amino acids: CSALGRGPTDTQYF.

In this sample, this clonotype turned up many times. The rearrangement joins TRBV28 to TRBJ2-7, with 13 nucleotides matching TRBD2. Germline V CDR1 and CDR2: MDHEN, SYDVKM. This CDR3 has 16 residues. After removal of 5 bases from V and 5 bases from J, the junction contained 9 bases not matched to a gene. CDR3 nucleotides: TGTGCCAGCAGTCAATCGGGACTAGCGGGACAAAACGAGCAGTACTTC. The encoded protein is CASSQSGLAGQNEQYF.

The table lists this clonotype with many counts. This chain connects TRBV20-1 to TRBJ2-7, with a weak D call TRBD2 (5 bases). The CDR3 is 14 amino acids. Trimming shortened V by 0 bases and J by 4 bases, and 13 bases separated the two germline ends. Germline loops: CDR1 DFQATT, CDR2 SNEGSKA (reference sequence). The CDR3: CSARDGKGKYEQYF. The CDR3 DNA reads as TGCAGTGCTAGAGACGGGAAAGGGAAGTACGAGCAGTACTTC.

This clonotype was observed at least ten times. The chain uses TRBV28 and TRBJ1-2; 7 bases line up with TRBD1. From germline, CDR1 is MDHEN and CDR2 SYDVKM. This CDR3 spans 14 amino acids. The V segment lost 1 base and the J segment 4 bases; nucleotides outside the gene matches: 3. The CDR3 loop is CASSLLGQAYGYTF. The CDR3 DNA is TGTGCCAGCAGTTTATTAGGACAGGCCTATGGCTACACCTTC.

This clonotype was picked up many times. The gene calls are TRBV7-2 and TRBJ2-7; TRBD2 matches at 11 bases. The CDR3 runs 18 residues. Per the germline V gene, CDR1 is SGHTA and CDR2 is FQGNSA. The V segment lost 3 bases and the J segment 0 bases; nucleotides outside the gene matches: 10. CDR3 DNA sequence: TGTGCCAGCAGCTTGGTTATAGCGGGAGGGGGACTCTCCTACGAGCAGTACTTC. Protein product: CASSLVIAGGGLSYEQYF.

This clonotype was counted only a few times. V is TRBV20-1 and J is TRBJ1-1; maybe TRBD1 (5 bases). The CDR3 has 18 residues. Per germline, CDR1 DFQATT and CDR2 SNEGSKA (reference sequence). The V and J ends lost 1 base and 2 bases respectively, with 23 bases between them. Here the CDR3 reads CSARGVIGRGQGNTEAFF. The CDR3 DNA reads TGCAGTGCTAGAGGGGTGATCGGACGTGGGCAGGGAAACACTGAAGCTTTCTTT.

This clonotype has ten or more counts. The chain combines TRBV9 with TRBJ2-1; D unclear. The CDR3 loop spans 16 amino acids. Germline V gene lookup returns CDR1 SGDLS and CDR2 YYNGEE. V was cut by 3 bases and J by 0 bases, with 13 bases left in between. This CDR3 reads CASSERLGPSYNEQFF. CDR3 DNA: TGTGCCAGCAGCGAGCGCCTTGGGCCCTCCTACAATGAGCAGTTCTTC.

In DNA, the CDR3 is TGTGCCAGCGCTGCGGTGTTATACAATGAGCAGTTCTTC. It translates to CASAAVLYNEQFF. The chain couples TRBV27 to TRBJ2-1; D gene ambiguous. The CDR3 is 13 residues long. Germline lookup yields CDR1 MNHEY and CDR2 SMNVEV (reference sequence). The V gene lost 8 bases and the J gene lost 4 bases, with 12 bases spanning the gap.

This clonotype was recorded many times. The V call is TRBV7-9, the J call TRBJ2-1, with 12 bases that match TRBD2. The germline V gene has CDR1 SEHNR and CDR2 FQNEAQ (reference sequence). With V trimmed by 5 bases and J by 6 bases, 8 bases remained unmatched. The CDR3 covers 16 residues. The chain's CDR3 is CASSSWTSGVSNEQFF. CDR3 DNA: TGTGCCAGCAGCAGTTGGACTAGCGGGGTATCCAATGAGCAGTTCTTC.

There are many counts of this clonotype. CDR3 in amino acids: CASSFGSSGTTDTQYF. CDR3 in DNA: TGTGCCAGCAGCTTTGGGTCGTCAGGAACCACAGATACGCAGTATTTT. The chain is built from TRBV7-6 and TRBJ2-3, with D uncertain. The germline V gene encodes CDR1 SGHVS and CDR2 FNYEAQ. Trimming pared 3 bases from V and 2 bases from J, leaving 15 bases between. This CDR3 contains 16 residues.

This clonotype was found many times. The CDR3, as DNA: TGCAGTGCTTACTCGGCCCACCAGACAGGGGGAGTTGAAAAACTGTTTTTT. Translating it yields CSAYSAHQTGGVEKLFF. This sequence joins TRBV20-1 and TRBJ1-4; 9 nucleotides align to TRBD1. CDR3 length: 17 amino acids. V lost 5 bases, J lost 7 bases, and 17 bases stayed unmatched. CDR1 is DFQATT and CDR2 is SNEGSKA in the germline V gene (reference sequence).

This clonotype was picked up many times. The V call is TRBV6-1, the J call TRBJ2-7; D is uncertain. Deletions cut 5 bases from V and 6 bases from J, with 11 bases between. CDR3 length equals 12 residues. Germline V CDR1 and CDR2: MNHNS, SASEGT. The CDR3 reads CASSYRGPEQYF. The CDR3 DNA is TGTGCCAGCAGTTACCGTGGACCCGAGCAGTACTTC.

The rearrangement links TRBV20-1 to TRBJ1-1, with 8 bases identical to TRBD1. The CDR3 has 14 amino acids. Germline lookup yields CDR1 DFQATT and CDR2 SNEGSKA (reference sequence). The V gene end was trimmed by 0 bases and the J gene end by 5 bases; junction bases not matched to a gene: 5. The CDR3 protein is CSARDPGGKTEAFF. The CDR3 DNA reads TGCAGTGCTAGAGATCCAGGGGGCAAGACTGAAGCTTTCTTT.